This T cell receptor (beta chain) comes out of a study of Ad26.COV2.S vaccination and SARS-CoV-2 variants. Study-level information: The donor was enrolled in the Ad26.COV2.S arm of the COV1001 trial.

This clone was seen a few times. As to treatment: about 20 received Ad26.COV2.S at low or high dose, single or two shots; about five received placebo; per-sample allocation not given. Material that was analyzed had been drawn on day 63 after the first vaccine or placebo injection. The repertoire was sequenced with immunoSEQ multiplex PCR; TCRdb's copy has only in-frame clones and lacks some. The profile shows around 300,000 clones, less than 90% of them singletons. Germline V gene data show CDR1 as SNHLY and CDR2 as FYNNEI. This CDR3 comprises 15 residues. The J segment lost 4 bases and the V segment lost 6 bases, leaving 10 bases of the junction unmatched.

The sequencing here drew on peripheral blood, taken in a trial of Ad26.COV2.S vaccine versus placebo. The clonotype comes from a person between 18 and 60 years old who received the Ad26.COV2.S COVID-19 vaccine or a placebo. The chain joins TRBV2 to TRBJ1-1, with 8 bases matching TRBD1. The CDR3 loop is CASRLGTGKVTEAFF. CDR3 bases: TGTGCCAGCAGGTTAGGGACAGGAAAGGTCACTGAAGCTTTCTTT.